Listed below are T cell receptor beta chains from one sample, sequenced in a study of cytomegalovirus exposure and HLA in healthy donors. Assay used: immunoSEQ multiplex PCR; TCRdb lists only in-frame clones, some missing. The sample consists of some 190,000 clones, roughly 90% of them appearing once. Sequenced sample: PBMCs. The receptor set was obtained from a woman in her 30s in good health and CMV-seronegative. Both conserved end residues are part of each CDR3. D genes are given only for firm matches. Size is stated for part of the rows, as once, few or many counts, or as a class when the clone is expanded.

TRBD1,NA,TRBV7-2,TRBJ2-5,TGTGCCAGCAGCTTAGGTGGTGGGACAGGTACGCGCGGAGAGACCCAGTACTTC,CASSLGGGTGTRGETQYF
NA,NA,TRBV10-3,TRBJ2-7,TGTGCCATCGGTGACCGTCTAGGATACTACGAGCAGTACTTC,CAIGDRLGYYEQYF
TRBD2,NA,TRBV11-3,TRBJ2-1,TGTGCCAGCAGCTTAGCTAGCGGGAGCAATGAGCAGTTCTTC,CASSLASGSNEQFF
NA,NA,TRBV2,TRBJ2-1,TGTGCCAGCAGTTCCCGTACACACAATGAGCAGTTCTTC,CASSSRTHNEQFF
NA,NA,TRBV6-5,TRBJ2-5,TGTGCCAGCAGACCCGGACAGCTCGTTGGGACCCAGTACTTC,CASRPGQLVGTQYF
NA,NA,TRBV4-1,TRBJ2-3,TGCGCCAGCAGCCAAGTCAGCTTACGGGCAGATACGCAGTATTTT,CASSQVSLRADTQYF
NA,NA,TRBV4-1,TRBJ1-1,TGCGCCAGCAGCCAAGAATCCGAGACAGCGAACACTGAAGCTTTCTTT,CASSQESETANTEAFF
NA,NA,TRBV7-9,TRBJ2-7,TGTGCCAGCAGCTGGACAAGTAGCCCCTACGAGCAGTACTTC,CASSWTSSPYEQYF
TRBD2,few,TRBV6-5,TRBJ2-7,TGTGCCAGCAGTTTAAAGGGACTAGCGGGCCGCGAGCAGTACTTC,CASSLKGLAGREQYF
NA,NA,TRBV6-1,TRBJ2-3,TGTGCCAGCAGTGAATCTCTGGCGGCCCTCACAGATACGCAGTATTTT,CASSESLAALTDTQYF
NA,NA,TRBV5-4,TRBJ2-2,TGTGCCAGCAGCCCGGAAGGGGTAGGCGGCACCGGGGAGCTGTTTTTT,CASSPEGVGGTGELFF
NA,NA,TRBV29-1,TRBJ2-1,TGCAGCGTAGCGACTAGATACAATGAGCAGTTCTTC,CSVATRYNEQFF
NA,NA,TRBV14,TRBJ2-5,TGTGCCAGCAGCCAAACAACAGAGACCCAGTACTTC,CASSQTTETQYF
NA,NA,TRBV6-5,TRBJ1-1,TGTGCCAGCAGTTACGTCGAGACAAAAAACACTGAAGCTTTCTTT,CASSYVETKNTEAFF
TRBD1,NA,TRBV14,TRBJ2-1,TGTGCCAGCAGCCCCTGGGGAAAGACAGGGGAAGAGCAGTTCTTC,CASSPWGKTGEEQFF
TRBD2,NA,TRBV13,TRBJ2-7,TGTGCCAGCAGCTTAGAGGCTAGCGGAAGAGGCGAGCAGTACTTC,CASSLEASGRGEQYF
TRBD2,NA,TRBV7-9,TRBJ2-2,TGTGCCAGCAGCTTGCACCCCTTCCGGGAGGCTACCGGGGAGCTGTTTTTT,CASSLHPFREATGELFF
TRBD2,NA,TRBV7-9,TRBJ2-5,TGTGCCAGCAGCTTAGGGCTAGCGGGGGCCCTGGGGGAGACCCAGTACTTC,CASSLGLAGALGETQYF
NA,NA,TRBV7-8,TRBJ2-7,TGTGCCAGCAGCTTAGGGAGGGTCCAGGGGGGAGAGCAGTACTTC,CASSLGRVQGGEQYF
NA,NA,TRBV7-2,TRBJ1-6,TGTGCCAGCAGGACCGGGACAAATGCCTATAATTCACCCCTCCACTTT,CASRTGTNAYNSPLHF
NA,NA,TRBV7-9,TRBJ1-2,TGTGCCAGCAGATCTACAGGGCTGTCTAACTATGGCTACACCTTC,CASRSTGLSNYGYTF
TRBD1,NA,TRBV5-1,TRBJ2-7,TGCGCCAGCAGCTCACTAGACAGGGACCACGAGCAGTACTTC,CASSSLDRDHEQYF
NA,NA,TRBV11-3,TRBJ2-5,TGTGCCAGCAGCTTAAATCTAGGGGTGACCCAGTACTTC,CASSLNLGVTQYF
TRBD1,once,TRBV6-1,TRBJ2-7,TGTGCCAGCAGGACGGGACAGAACCCCTACGAGCAGTACTTC,CASRTGQNPYEQYF
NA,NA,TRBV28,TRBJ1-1,TGTGCCAGCAGTTTATATGGGGCAGGTGGAGACACTGAAGCTTTCTTT,CASSLYGAGGDTEAFF
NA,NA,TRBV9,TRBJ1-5,TGTGCCAGCAGCCCAATGGCAGGGGGCAATCAGCCCCAGCATTTT,CASSPMAGGNQPQHF
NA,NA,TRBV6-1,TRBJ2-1,TGTGCCAGCAGTGAACAGGGACTCAACAATGAGCAGTTCTTC,CASSEQGLNNEQFF
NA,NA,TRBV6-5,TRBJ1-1,TGTGCCAGCAGTCCAAACAGGGCCACTGAAGCTTTCTTT,CASSPNRATEAFF
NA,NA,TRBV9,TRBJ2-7,TGTGCCAGCAGCGTAGGGCAGGGCGCCTACGAGCAGTACTTC,CASSVGQGAYEQYF
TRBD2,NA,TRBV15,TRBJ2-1,TGTGCCACCAGCAGAGGGGGGGGGAGGAAAAGTGATAATGAGCAGTTCTTC,CATSRGGGRKSDNEQFF
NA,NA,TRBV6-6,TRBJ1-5,TGTGCCAGCAGTTACAGGGGAAATCAGCCCCAGCATTTT,CASSYRGNQPQHF
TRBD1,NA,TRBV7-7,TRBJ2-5,TGTGCTAGCAGCTTAGGAGACAGGGGGAAGCGAGAGACCCAGTACTTC,CASSLGDRGKRETQYF
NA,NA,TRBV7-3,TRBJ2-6,TGTGCCAGCAGCGTAACGACGGTAGCCCCTGGGGCCAACGTCCTGACTTTC,CASSVTTVAPGANVLTF
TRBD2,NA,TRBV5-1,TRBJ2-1,TGCGCCAGCAGCTTGGATGGGGGGGACTCCTACAATGAGCAGTTCTTC,CASSLDGGDSYNEQFF
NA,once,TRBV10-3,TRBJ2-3,TGTGCCATCACCGATACTAGCAAAGGCACAGATACGCAGTATTTT,CAITDTSKGTDTQYF
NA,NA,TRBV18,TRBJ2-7,TGTGCCAGCTCACCAGAGACGGCGGTCTACGAGCAGTACTTC,CASSPETAVYEQYF
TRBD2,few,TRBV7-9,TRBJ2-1,TGTGCCAGCAGCTTAACTAGCGGGAGCAATGAGCAGTTCTTC,CASSLTSGSNEQFF
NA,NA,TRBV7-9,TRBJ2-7,TGTGCCAGCAGCACCCCCAGGGGCGTCGGGTCCGAGCAGTACTTC,CASSTPRGVGSEQYF
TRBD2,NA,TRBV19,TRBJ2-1,TGTGCCAGTAGTATAGCCCCCGGGGGTAGCGGGAGGGGTAATGAGCAGTTCTTC,CASSIAPGGSGRGNEQFF
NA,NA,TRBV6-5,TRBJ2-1,TGTGCCAGCAGCTTACAGAGCTCCTACAATGAGCAGTTCTTC,CASSLQSSYNEQFF
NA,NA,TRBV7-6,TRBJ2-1,TGTGCCAGCAGCTTTAGCCCGTCGGGGGGCATGTTCTTC,CASSFSPSGGMFF
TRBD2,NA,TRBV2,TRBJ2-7,TGTGCCAGCGGACTAGAGCAAAGAGACTACGAGCAGTACTTC,CASGLEQRDYEQYF
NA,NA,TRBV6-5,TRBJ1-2,TGTGCCAGCAGTTACTCGAGGGGGGGCTACACCTTC,CASSYSRGGYTF
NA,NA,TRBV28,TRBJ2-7,TGTGCCAGCAGTCGACAGGTGACCCCCTACGAGCAGTACTTC,CASSRQVTPYEQYF
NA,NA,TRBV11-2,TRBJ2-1,TGTGCCAGCAGCTCTACGGGGCTAGCGAGCTCCTACAATGAGCAGTTCTTC,CASSSTGLASSYNEQFF
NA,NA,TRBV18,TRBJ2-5,TGTGCCAGCTCACCACTCCCCCAGACTCAAGAGACCCAGTACTTC,CASSPLPQTQETQYF
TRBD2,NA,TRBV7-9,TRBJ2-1,TGTGCCAGCAGCTTAATCCTAGCGGGAGGGCCGGGTGAGCAGTTCTTC,CASSLILAGGPGEQFF
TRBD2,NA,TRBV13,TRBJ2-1,TGTGCCAGCAGCTTGGATCTCGGGAGGTTTAATGAGCAGTTCTTC,CASSLDLGRFNEQFF
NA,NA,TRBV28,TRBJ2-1,TGTGCCAGCATCCTCCCGGCCGGGGGTGAGCAGTTCTTC,CASILPAGGEQFF
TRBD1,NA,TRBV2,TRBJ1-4,TGTGCCAGCAGCCCGGACAGGTTAACTGAAAAACTGTTTTTT,CASSPDRLTEKLFF